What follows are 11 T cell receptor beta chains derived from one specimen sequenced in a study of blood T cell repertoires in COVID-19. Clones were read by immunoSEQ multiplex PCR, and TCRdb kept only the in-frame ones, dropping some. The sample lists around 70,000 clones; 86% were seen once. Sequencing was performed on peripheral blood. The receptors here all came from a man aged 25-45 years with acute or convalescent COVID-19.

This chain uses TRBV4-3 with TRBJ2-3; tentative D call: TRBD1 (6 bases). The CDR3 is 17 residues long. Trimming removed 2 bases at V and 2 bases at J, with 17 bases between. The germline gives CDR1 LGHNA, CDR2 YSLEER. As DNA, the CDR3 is TGCGCCAGCAGCCAACCGGCAGGGACAAGCCACACAGATACGCAGTATTTT. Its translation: CASSQPAGTSHTDTQYF.

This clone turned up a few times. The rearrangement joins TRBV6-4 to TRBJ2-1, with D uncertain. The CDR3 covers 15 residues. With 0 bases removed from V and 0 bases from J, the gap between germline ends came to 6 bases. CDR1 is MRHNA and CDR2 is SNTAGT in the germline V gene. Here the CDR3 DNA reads TGTGCCAGCAGTGACTCGGCCAGCTCCTACAATGAGCAGTTCTTC. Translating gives CASSDSASSYNEQFF.

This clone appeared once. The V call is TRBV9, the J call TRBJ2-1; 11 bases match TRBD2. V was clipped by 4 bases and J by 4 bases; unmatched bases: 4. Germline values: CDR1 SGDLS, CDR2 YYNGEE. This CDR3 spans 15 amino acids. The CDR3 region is CASSLGTSGYNEQFF. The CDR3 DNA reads TGTGCCAGCAGCCTCGGGACTAGCGGATACAATGAGCAGTTCTTC.

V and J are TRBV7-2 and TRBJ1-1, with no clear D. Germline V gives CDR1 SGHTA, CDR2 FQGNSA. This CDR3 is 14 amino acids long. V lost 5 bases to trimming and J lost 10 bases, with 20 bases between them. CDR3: CASSPPNSGERAFF. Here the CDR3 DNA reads TGTGCCAGCAGCCCGCCGAACAGCGGGGAACGAGCTTTCTTT.

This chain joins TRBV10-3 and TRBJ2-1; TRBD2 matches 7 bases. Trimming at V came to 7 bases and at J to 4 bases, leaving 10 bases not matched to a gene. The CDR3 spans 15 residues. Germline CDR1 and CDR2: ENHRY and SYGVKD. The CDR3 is CAITRTGEGYNEQFF. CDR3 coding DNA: TGTGCCATCACCAGGACTGGGGAGGGGTACAATGAGCAGTTCTTC.

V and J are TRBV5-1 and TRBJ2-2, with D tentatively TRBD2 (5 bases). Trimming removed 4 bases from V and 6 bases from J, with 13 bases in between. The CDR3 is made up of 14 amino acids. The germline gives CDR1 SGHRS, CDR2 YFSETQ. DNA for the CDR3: TGCGCCAGCAGCCATCCACTAGGCCCCGGGGAGCTGTTTTTT. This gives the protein CASSHPLGPGELFF. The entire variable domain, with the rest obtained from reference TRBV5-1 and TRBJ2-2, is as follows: KAGVTQTPRYLIKTRGQQVTLSCSPISGHRSVSWYQQTPGQGLQFLFEYFSETQRNKGNFPGRFSGRQFSNSRSEMNVSTLELGDSALYLCASSHPLGPGELFFGEGSRLTVL.

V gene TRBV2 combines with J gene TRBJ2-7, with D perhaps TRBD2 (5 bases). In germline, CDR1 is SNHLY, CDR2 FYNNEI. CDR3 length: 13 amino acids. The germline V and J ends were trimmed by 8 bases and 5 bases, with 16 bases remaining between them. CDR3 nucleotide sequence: TGTGCCAGCGACGGCGGACTGATTAACGAGCAGTACTTC. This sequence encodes CASDGGLINEQYF.

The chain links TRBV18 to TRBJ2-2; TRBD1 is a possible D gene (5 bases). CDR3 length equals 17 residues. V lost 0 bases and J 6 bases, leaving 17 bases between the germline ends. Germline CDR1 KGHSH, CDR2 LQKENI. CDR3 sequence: CASSPPQGRESAGELFF. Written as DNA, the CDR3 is TGTGCCAGCTCACCACCGCAGGGAAGAGAAAGCGCCGGGGAGCTGTTTTTT.

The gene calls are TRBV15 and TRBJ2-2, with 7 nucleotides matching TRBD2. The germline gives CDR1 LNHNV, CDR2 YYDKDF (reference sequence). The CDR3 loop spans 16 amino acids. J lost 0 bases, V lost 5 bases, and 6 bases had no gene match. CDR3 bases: TGTGCCACCAGCGCCCTAGCGGTGACGAACACCGGGGAGCTGTTTTTT. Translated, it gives CATSALAVTNTGELFF.

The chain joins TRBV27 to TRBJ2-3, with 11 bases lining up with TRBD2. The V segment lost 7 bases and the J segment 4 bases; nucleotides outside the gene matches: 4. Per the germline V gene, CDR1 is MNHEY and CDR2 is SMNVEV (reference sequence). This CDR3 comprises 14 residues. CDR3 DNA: TGTGCCAGCATACTAGCGGGAGAGGCAGATACGCAGTATTTT. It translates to CASILAGEADTQYF.

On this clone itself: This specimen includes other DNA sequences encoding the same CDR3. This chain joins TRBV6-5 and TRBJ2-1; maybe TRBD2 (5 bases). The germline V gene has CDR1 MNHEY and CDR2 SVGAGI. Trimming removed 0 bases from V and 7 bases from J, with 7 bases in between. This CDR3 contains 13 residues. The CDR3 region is CASSYSRGNEQFF. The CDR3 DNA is TGTGCCAGCAGTTACTCCAGAGGGAATGAGCAGTTCTTC.